The 15 T cell receptor beta chains reported below all come from one sample, sequenced in a study of blood T cells in healthy people across ages. A second PCR, run for about 6 to 11 cycles, used a sample-barcoded 5' primer plus a J-beta primer mix. Each CDR3 protein gets one entry after TCRdb re-called the 5' RACE reads with MiXCR. The sample holds 1.5 million to 2 million distinct CDR3 sequences, approximately 28% seen once. The source material was blood. Receptor source: a woman younger than 45 in good health.

The J gene is TRBJ2-1, the V gene TRBV20-1, with 10 bases identical to TRBD1. This CDR3 has 13 amino acids. Unmatched junction bases numbered 7, after V lost 6 bases and J lost 8 bases. CDR1 and CDR2 (germline): DFQATT, SNEGSKA (reference sequence). CDR3 loop: CSAPDRGLYEQFF. The CDR3 nucleotides are TGCAGTGCCCCCGACAGGGGGCTCTATGAGCAGTTCTTC.

This clonotype was observed a handful of times. V and J are TRBV12-5 and TRBJ1-4; no firm D call. The CDR3 consists of 13 residues. The germline gives CDR1 LGHNT, CDR2 FRNRAP. The ends were cut back, 9 bases at V and 8 bases at J, with 16 bases in the middle. CDR3: CASSREEKEKLFF. For the CDR3, the DNA is TGTGCTAGCAGCCGAGAGGAAAAGGAAAAACTGTTTTTT.

This clonotype was observed a few times. One base away lies a much larger clone, so this may be a sequencing read error. The chain couples TRBV7-2 to TRBJ2-3; D not certain. The length of the CDR3 is 16 residues. Trimming left V 5 bases short and J 2 bases short, with 17 bases between. Germline V gene data show CDR1 as SGHTA and CDR2 as FQGNSA. CDR3 coding DNA: TGTGCCAGCAGCCCTCGACCCCTCCCCCTCACAGATACGCAGTATTTT. Protein: CASSPRPLPLTDTQYF.

Concerning this clonotype: Compared with germline, one end of the junction differs, possibly owing to a read error. The J gene is TRBJ1-5, the V gene TRBV2, with D unclear. CDR3 length: 13 amino acids. Germline V gene data show CDR1 as SNHLY and CDR2 as FYNNEI. CDR3 in DNA: TGTGCCACCAAGAGAGCGGTCAACCAGCTCCAGCATTTT. The encoded protein is CATKRAVNQLQHF.

Concerning this clonotype: Relative to the germline gene, one junction end is altered; a read error may explain this. The genes are TRBV7-2 and TRBJ2-3, with TRBD2 matching over 9 bases. The CDR3 is made up of 14 amino acids. Germline V lookup: CDR1 SGHTA, CDR2 FQGNSA. The CDR3 reads CASTRSGRRDTQYF. CDR3 DNA: TGCGCCAGCACCCGTAGCGGGAGAAGAGATACGCAGTATTTT.

The genes are TRBV5-1 and TRBJ2-7, with 7 bases fitting TRBD1. This CDR3 has 16 amino acids. J gave up 5 bases and V 5 bases, and 16 bases lay outside the gene matches. The V gene's germline CDR1 is SGHRS and CDR2 YFSETQ. The CDR3: CASSFYTGAYRDEQYF. The CDR3 DNA follows: TGCGCCAGCAGTTTCTATACAGGGGCCTACCGGGACGAGCAGTACTTC.

With respect to this clonotype: Just one base apart from a much larger clone, this may be a read error. J is TRBJ2-4 and V is TRBV12-3 or TRBV12-4, with TRBD2 matching over 11 bases. The V and J ends lost 5 bases and 13 bases, in that order; junction bases with no gene match: 10. This CDR3 region has 14 residues. CDR3: CASSPASGGWMQYF. The CDR3 DNA is TGTGCCAGCAGTCCTGCTAGCGGGGGGTGGATGCAGTACTTC.

The rearrangement uses TRBV7-2 and TRBJ1-2; 9 nucleotides match TRBD1. This CDR3 region has 15 residues. Unmatched junction bases numbered 7, after V lost 2 bases and J lost 6 bases. The V gene's germline CDR1 is SGHTA and CDR2 FQGNSA. The CDR3 protein is CASSLIAGQGDGYTF. For the CDR3, the DNA is TGTGCCAGCAGCTTAATAGCGGGACAGGGAGATGGCTACACCTTC.

This clonotype was seen more than once but under ten times. The CDR3 coding sequence is TGCAGTGCTAGAGCGGACATCGGCGGCTTTGGAAAACTGTTTTTT. Translating it yields CSARADIGGFGKLFF. The chain recombines TRBV20-1 with TRBJ1-4; tentative D call: TRBD1 (5 bases). With 1 base removed from V and 10 bases from J, the gap between germline ends came to 19 bases. Germline-derived CDR1 and CDR2 are DFQATT and SNEGSKA (reference sequence). The CDR3 totals 15 residues.

This clonotype was picked up a small number of times. DNA of the CDR3: TGTGCCAGCAGCCCCCTCACAGGGGCTAACTATGGCTACACCTTC. Translating gives CASSPLTGANYGYTF. The chain couples TRBV7-9 to TRBJ1-2, with 7 bases matching TRBD1. Germline V lookup: CDR1 SEHNR, CDR2 FQNEAQ (reference sequence). V dropped 5 bases and J dropped 0; count of bases not matched to a gene: 6. The CDR3 length is 15 residues.

This clonotype showed up just a few times. J is TRBJ2-3 and V is TRBV12-3 or TRBV12-4; D possibly corresponds to TRBD1 (7 bases). The CDR3 consists of 17 residues. Trimming left V 6 bases short and J 3 bases short, with 22 bases between. The CDR3 sequence: CASSLILTRGATDTQYF. CDR3 nucleotides: TGTGCCAGCAGCCTCATCCTCACCAGGGGGGCGACAGATACGCAGTATTTT.

This clonotype was counted only a few times. The rearrangement joins TRBV5-5 to TRBJ2-7; TRBD1 matches at 7 bases. This CDR3 has 15 residues. The ends lost 1 base at V and 2 bases at J; junction bases unmatched: 6. Germline loops: CDR1 SGHKS, CDR2 YYEKEE (reference sequence). As DNA, the CDR3 is TGTGCCAGCAGCTTGTATCGGGACAGCCCCTACGAGCAGTACTTC. Protein sequence: CASSLYRDSPYEQYF.

The chain combines TRBV25-1 with TRBJ2-3; 12 nucleotides align to TRBD2. The junction had 10 bases not matched to a gene; V was cut back by 1 base and J by 2 bases. The CDR3 is 19 amino acids. CDR1 is MGHDK, CDR2 SYGVNS, per germline. The CDR3 DNA reads TGTGCCAGCAGTGAATTTGGGACTAGCGGGCTCCTCGCCACAGATACGCAGTATTTT. As protein: CASSEFGTSGLLATDTQYF. The whole variable domain, filled in from reference TRBV25-1 and TRBJ2-3, reads EADIYQTPRYLVIGTGKKITLECSQTMGHDKMYWYQQDPGMELHLIHYSYGVNSTEKGDLSSESTVSRIRTEHFPLTLESARPSHTSQYLCASSEFGTSGLLATDTQYFGPGTRLTVL.

This clonotype was counted only a few times. The chain carries TRBV6-6 and TRBJ2-3; 10 bases agree with TRBD2. The CDR3 spans 17 residues. CDR1 and CDR2 from the germline V gene are MNHNY and SVGAGI (reference sequence). V shed 8 bases, J shed 3 bases, and the junction held 14 bases outside the gene matches. DNA of the CDR3: TGTGCCAGCCGAATCCCTACCGGGACTAGCGTAACAGATACGCAGTATTTT. Protein product: CASRIPTGTSVTDTQYF.

This clonotype is a singleton in its sample. This chain joins TRBV19 and TRBJ2-5, with TRBD1 as a possible D gene (6 bases). The CDR3 loop spans 14 amino acids. Trimming stripped 3 bases from V and 5 bases from J, with 13 bases between. Per germline, CDR1 LNHDA and CDR2 SQIVND (reference sequence). The CDR3 sequence is CASSISRGRETQYF. The CDR3 nucleotides read TGTGCCAGTAGTATTAGCAGGGGCAGGGAGACCCAGTACTTC.